Listed below are T cell receptor beta chains from one sample, sequenced in a study of T cells in Graves' hyperthyroidism and ophthalmopathy. TCRdb ran MiXCR on the multiplex PCR reads and lists one entry per CDR3 protein. The sample lists more than 500,000 distinct CDR3 sequences; about 16% were seen once. Sequencing used blood. These TCRs come from a woman in her twenties or thirties with Graves' ophthalmopathy. Each CDR3 is given with its conserved first and last residue. Fields, in order: V gene, clone size, D gene, J gene, CDR3 protein, CDR3 DNA. A D gene is named only where the DNA matches it firmly. Not all rows give a size; the values are once, few, many and, for expanded clones, a class.

>TRBV20-1|.|TRBD1|TRBJ1-5
CSAGPGQFNQPQHF
TGCAGTGCCGGCCCGGGACAGTTCAATCAGCCCCAGCATTTT
>TRBV7-3|many|.|TRBJ1-1
CASSLPGYTEAFF
TGTGCCAGCAGCTTGCCAGGGTACACTGAAGCTTTCTTT
>TRBV6-1|few|.|TRBJ1-3
CASSPGGPGSGNTIYF
TGTGCCAGCAGTCCCGGGGGACCCGGGTCTGGAAACACCATATATTTT
>TRBV2|many|.|TRBJ2-2
CAILTSTGELFF
TGTGCCATCCTAACTAGCACCGGGGAGCTGTTTTTT
>TRBV20-1|.|TRBD2|TRBJ2-7
CSARTSGSLYEQYF
TGCAGTGCTAGAACTAGCGGGAGTTTGTACGAGCAGTACTTC
>TRBV7-3|many|TRBD1|TRBJ2-1
CASSLKPRDRGNNEQFF
TGTGCCAGCAGCTTAAAACCCCGAGACAGGGGTAACAATGAGCAGTTCTTC
>TRBV6-2/TRBV6-3|.|.|TRBJ2-1
CASSYDGPIQFF
TGTGCCAGCAGTTACGATGGGCCGATCCAGTTCTTC
>TRBV6-1|many|.|TRBJ2-3
CASGYMASRTDTQYF
TGTGCCAGTGGTTACATGGCCTCCCGCACAGATACGCAGTATTTT
>TRBV20-1|.|.|TRBJ1-5
CSAGRENNQPQHF
TGCAGTGCTGGCAGGGAGAACAATCAGCCCCAGCATTTT
>TRBV14|.|.|TRBJ2-1
CASSRRPDRLTADEQFF
TGTGCCAGCAGCCGCAGACCAGACAGACTCACGGCCGATGAGCAGTTCTTC
>TRBV11-2|many|TRBD1|TRBJ2-5
CASSLFGQAFYQETQYF
TGTGCCAGCAGCTTATTTGGACAGGCATTTTACCAAGAGACCCAGTACTTC
>TRBV5-4|.|.|TRBJ1-2
CASSLDGGFHTF
TGTGCCAGCAGCTTGGACGGTGGGTTCCACACCTTC
>TRBV5-1|many|.|TRBJ1-1
CASSRWAALEAFF
TGCGCCAGCAGCCGGTGGGCAGCCCTTGAAGCTTTCTTT
>TRBV28|many|.|TRBJ1-5
CASSSLVSYSNQPQHF
TGTGCCAGCAGTTCTCTGGTCTCGTATAGCAATCAGCCCCAGCATTTT
>TRBV6-1|many|.|TRBJ1-5
CASSTQGQPQHF
TGTGCCAGCAGTACACAGGGCCAGCCCCAGCATTTT
>TRBV28|many|TRBD1|TRBJ2-7
CASSFSTGTADREQYF
TGTGCCAGCAGTTTTTCAACCGGGACAGCCGATCGGGAGCAGTACTTC